A selection of T cell receptor beta chains follows, all from one sample in a study of spatial heterogeneity in lung cancer. TCRdb reprocessed the 5' RACE reads with MiXCR, giving one entry per CDR3 protein. The sample holds over 90,000 distinct CDR3 sequences; under 9% are singletons and the top ten take 6.9%. Sequencing was performed on PBMCs, taken at surgery. Receptor source: a male donor with early-stage non-small cell lung cancer. Both conserved end residues are part of each CDR3. A D gene is named only where the DNA matches it firmly. Clone size is stated in some rows and not others, as once, few, many or a class when expanded.

size: many
D: -
length: 16
J: TRBJ1-4
V: TRBV23-1
CDR3: CASSQMGAPHNEKLFF
DNA: TGCGCCAGCAGTCAAATGGGGGCCCCTCATAATGAAAAACTGTTTTTT

size: few
D: TRBD2
length: 15
J: TRBJ2-3
V: TRBV28
CDR3: CATGTSGTRTDTQYF
DNA: TGTGCCACCGGGACTAGCGGGACCCGCACAGATACGCAGTATTTT

size: -
D: -
length: 15
J: TRBJ2-6
V: TRBV28
CDR3: CASSLNGAGANVLTF
DNA: TGTGCCAGCAGTTTAAACGGGGCTGGGGCCAACGTCCTGACTTTC

size: many
D: -
length: 14
J: TRBJ1-1
V: TRBV7-9
CDR3: CASSLLTEGTEAFF
DNA: TGTGCCAGCAGCCTCCTGACAGAAGGCACTGAAGCTTTCTTT

size: few
D: -
length: 14
J: TRBJ2-3
V: TRBV20-1
CDR3: CSAPSGSWSDTQYF
DNA: TGCAGTGCTCCGAGTGGGAGTTGGTCAGATACGCAGTATTTT

size: many
D: -
length: 16
J: TRBJ1-3
V: TRBV10-3
CDR3: CAISPQSGAGGNTIYF
DNA: TGTGCCATCAGCCCTCAGTCGGGGGCGGGAGGAAACACCATATATTTT

size: -
D: TRBD2
length: 16
J: TRBJ2-5
V: TRBV4-3
CDR3: CASSQDPRGGQETQYF
DNA: TGCGCCAGCAGCCAAGATCCTCGCGGGGGCCAAGAGACCCAGTACTTC

size: many
D: -
length: 14
J: TRBJ2-3
V: TRBV29-1
CDR3: CSVSGVGSTDTQYF
DNA: TGCAGCGTGTCAGGAGTTGGGAGCACAGATACGCAGTATTTT

size: -
D: TRBD1
length: 17
J: TRBJ2-3
V: TRBV7-2
CDR3: CASSPQPTGSLGDTQYF
DNA: TGTGCCAGCAGCCCTCAACCGACAGGGTCACTTGGGGATACGCAGTATTTT

size: -
D: TRBD2
length: 14
J: TRBJ2-3
V: TRBV7-9
CDR3: CASSFSGAADTQYF
DNA: TGTGCCAGCAGCTTCAGCGGGGCGGCAGATACGCAGTATTTT

size: few
D: -
length: 14
J: TRBJ1-6
V: TRBV5-1
CDR3: CASSSRHDNSPLHF
DNA: TGCGCCAGCAGCTCCCGACACGATAATTCACCCCTCCACTTT

size: few
D: TRBD2
length: 16
J: TRBJ2-3
V: TRBV20-1
CDR3: CSARLRTSGRGNTQYF
DNA: TGCAGTGCTAGATTACGGACTAGCGGCCGCGGGAATACGCAGTATTTT

size: -
D: TRBD2
length: 16
J: TRBJ2-5
V: TRBV5-8
CDR3: CASSLGGLAAQETQYF
DNA: TGTGCCAGCAGCTTGGGAGGGCTAGCGGCACAAGAGACCCAGTACTTC

size: few
D: TRBD1
length: 15
J: TRBJ1-2
V: TRBV15
CDR3: CATSRGQGAAYGYTF
DNA: TGTGCCACCAGCAGAGGACAGGGGGCTGCCTATGGCTACACCTTC

size: -
D: -
length: 14
J: TRBJ2-5
V: TRBV7-2
CDR3: CASSFTPGQETQYF
DNA: TGTGCCAGCAGCTTTACCCCGGGGCAGGAGACCCAGTACTTC